This entry lists 8 T cell receptor beta chains sequenced from one sample in a study of early T cells in non-severe SARS-CoV-2 infection. MiXCR, applied by TCRdb to the 5' RACE reads, yields one record per CDR3 protein. The repertoire holds tens of thousands of distinct CDR3 sequences, over 10% seen once, with 5% to 7% in the top ten. This specimen consisted of whole blood, obtained at baseline. Receptors originate from an adult who was a healthcare worker with PCR-confirmed SARS-CoV-2 infection or an uninfected control (not recorded which).

This clonotype appeared a few times. The chain couples TRBV7-6 to TRBJ1-1; D is undetermined. The V gene's germline CDR1 is SGHVS and CDR2 FNYEAQ. Trimming left V 7 bases short and J 0 bases short, with 9 bases between. This CDR3 contains 13 residues. This CDR3 is CASTLGLNTEAFF. CDR3 bases: TGTGCCAGCACCCTAGGGCTGAACACTGAAGCTTTCTTT.

The CDR3 DNA reads as TGTGCCAGTAGTACCTCATCCTGGACAGGGCGAACCTACGAGCAGTACTTC. This translates into CASSTSSWTGRTYEQYF. V usage is TRBV19 and J usage is TRBJ2-7; 8 bases fit TRBD1. V lost 4 bases and J lost 2; bases outside the gene matches: 13. CDR1 LNHDA and CDR2 SQIVND come from the germline V gene (reference sequence). The CDR3 has 17 residues.

This clonotype was observed at least ten times. The V and J genes are TRBV5-6 and TRBJ2-7, with TRBD2 matching over 12 bases. The CDR3 contains 15 residues. With V trimmed by 2 bases and J by 6 bases, 6 bases remained unmatched. Germline CDR1 reads SGHDT; CDR2 reads YYEEEE. CDR3 sequence: CASSFRTSGKSEQYF. The CDR3 DNA sequence: TGTGCCAGCAGCTTCCGGACTAGCGGGAAATCCGAGCAGTACTTC. The full variable domain, completed using reference TRBV5-6 and TRBJ2-7, is DAGVTQSPTHLIKTRGQQVTLRCSPKSGHDTVSWYQQALGQGPQFIFQYYEEEERQRGNFPDRFSGHQFPNYSSELNVNALLLGDSALYLCASSFRTSGKSEQYFGPGTRLTVT.

There are many counts of this clonotype. CDR3 sequence: CASSQDGTEAWGQPQHF. The CDR3 nucleotides read TGCGCCAGCAGCCAAGACGGGACGGAGGCCTGGGGACAGCCCCAGCATTTT. The chain recombines TRBV4-1 with TRBJ1-5, with a possible D match to TRBD1 (5 bases). Trimming stripped 0 bases from V and 7 bases from J, with 19 bases between. The germline gives CDR1 MGHRA, CDR2 YSYEKL. The CDR3 loop spans 17 amino acids.

The gene calls are TRBV7-9 and TRBJ1-1; D remains unclear. The CDR3 totals 13 residues. The germline V gene encodes CDR1 SEHNR and CDR2 FQNEAQ (reference sequence). Trimming took off 7 bases at V and 5 bases at J, with 14 bases between the two ends. In DNA, the CDR3 is TGTGCCAGCACCGTTTGGGAGCGGACTGAAGCTTTCTTT. This sequence encodes CASTVWERTEAFF.

At least ten counts were recorded for this clonotype. This sequence joins TRBV9 and TRBJ2-1; 13 positions agree with TRBD2. V shed 5 bases, J shed 5 bases, and the junction held 7 bases outside the gene matches. CDR1 and CDR2 from the germline V gene are SGDLS and YYNGEE. CDR3 length: 16 residues. The CDR3 loop is CASRGPGLAGDNEQFF. As DNA, the CDR3 is TGTGCCAGCAGGGGTCCCGGACTAGCGGGGGACAATGAGCAGTTCTTC.

This clonotype appeared a few times. The chain uses TRBV11-1 and TRBJ1-2; D unclear. Germline V gene sequence: CDR1 SGHAT, CDR2 FQDESV (reference sequence). The CDR3 sequence is 15 residues long. V lost 5 bases and J 0 bases, leaving 13 bases between the germline ends. The CDR3 DNA reads TGTGCCAGCAGCCTGAACCTAAACGCTAACTATGGCTACACCTTC. Protein product: CASSLNLNANYGYTF. The variable domain in full, completed from reference TRBV11-1 and TRBJ1-2, reads EAEVAQSPRYKITEKSQAVAFWCDPISGHATLYWYRQILGQGPELLVQFQDESVVDDSQLPKDRFSAERLKGVDSTLKIQPAELGDSAMYLCASSLNLNANYGYTFGSGTRLTVV.

The chain joins TRBV4-1 to TRBJ1-5, with D possibly matching TRBD1 (5 bases). Germline loops: CDR1 MGHRA, CDR2 YSYEKL. The CDR3 has 16 residues. V was pared by 3 bases and J by 3 bases, with 15 bases between. The CDR3 DNA follows: TGCGCCAGCAGCCAGGGGGGATGGCAGCCCAATCAGCCCCAGCATTTT. It encodes CASSQGGWQPNQPQHF.